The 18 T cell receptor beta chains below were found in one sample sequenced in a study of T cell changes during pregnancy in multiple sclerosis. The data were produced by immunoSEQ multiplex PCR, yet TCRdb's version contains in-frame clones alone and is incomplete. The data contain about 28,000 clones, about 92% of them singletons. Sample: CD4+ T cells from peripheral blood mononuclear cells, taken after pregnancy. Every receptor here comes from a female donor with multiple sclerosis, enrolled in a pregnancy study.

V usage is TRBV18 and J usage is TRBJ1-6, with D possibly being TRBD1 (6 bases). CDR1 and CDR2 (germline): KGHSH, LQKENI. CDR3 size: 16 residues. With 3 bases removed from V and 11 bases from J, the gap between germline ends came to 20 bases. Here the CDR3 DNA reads TGTGCCAGCTCACCCTTCCGGGACAAAGGTAGCACACCCCTCCACTTT. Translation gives CASSPFRDKGSTPLHF.

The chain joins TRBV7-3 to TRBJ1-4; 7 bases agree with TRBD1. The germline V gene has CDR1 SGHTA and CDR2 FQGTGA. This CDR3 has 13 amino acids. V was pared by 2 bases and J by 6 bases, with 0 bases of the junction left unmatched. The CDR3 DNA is TGTGCCAGCAGCTTAGGGACAGATGAAAAACTGTTTTTT. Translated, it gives CASSLGTDEKLFF.

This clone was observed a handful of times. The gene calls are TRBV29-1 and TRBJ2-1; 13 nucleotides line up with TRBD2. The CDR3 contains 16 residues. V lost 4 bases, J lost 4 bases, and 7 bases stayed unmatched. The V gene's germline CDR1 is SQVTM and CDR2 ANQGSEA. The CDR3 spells CSVGTSGRARYNEQFF. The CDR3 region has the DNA TGCAGCGTTGGCACTAGCGGGAGGGCCCGTTACAATGAGCAGTTCTTC.

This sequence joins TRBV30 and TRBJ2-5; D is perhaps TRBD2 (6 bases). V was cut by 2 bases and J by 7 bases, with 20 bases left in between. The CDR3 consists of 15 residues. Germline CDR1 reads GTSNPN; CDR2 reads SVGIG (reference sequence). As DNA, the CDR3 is TGTGCCTGGAGTCCGGGACTTGGAGAAGGAGGGACCCAGTACTTC. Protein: CAWSPGLGEGGTQYF.

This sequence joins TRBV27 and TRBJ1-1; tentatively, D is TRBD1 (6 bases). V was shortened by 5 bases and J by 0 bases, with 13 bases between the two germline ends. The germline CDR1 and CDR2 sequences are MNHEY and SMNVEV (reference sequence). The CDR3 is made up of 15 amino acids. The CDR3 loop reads CASSRGTPMNTEAFF. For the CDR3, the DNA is TGTGCCAGCAGTAGAGGGACACCAATGAACACTGAAGCTTTCTTT.

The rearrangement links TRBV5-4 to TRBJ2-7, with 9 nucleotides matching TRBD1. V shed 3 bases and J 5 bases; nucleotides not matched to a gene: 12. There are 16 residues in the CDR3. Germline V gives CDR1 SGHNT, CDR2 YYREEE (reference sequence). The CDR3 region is CASSSGSGTGPHEQYF. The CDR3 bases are TGTGCCAGCAGCTCGGGGTCCGGGACAGGGCCCCACGAGCAGTACTTC.

The CDR3 bases are TGTGCCAGCAGCCAAAATGGGCGGGGGAGCTCTGGAAACACCATATATTTT. Translation: CASSQNGRGSSGNTIYF. This sequence joins TRBV4-2 and TRBJ1-3; D is perhaps TRBD1 (5 bases). Germline CDR1 and CDR2: LGHNA and YNFKEQ. There are 17 residues in the CDR3. V lost 2 bases, J lost 0 bases, and 14 bases lay in between.

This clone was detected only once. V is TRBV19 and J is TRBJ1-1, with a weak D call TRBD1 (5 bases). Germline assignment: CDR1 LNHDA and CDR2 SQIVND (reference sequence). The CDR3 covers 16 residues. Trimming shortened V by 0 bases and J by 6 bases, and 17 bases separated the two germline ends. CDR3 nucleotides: TGTGCCAGTAGTATAGATTACACGGCAGGGAAACCTGAAGCTTTCTTT. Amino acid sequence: CASSIDYTAGKPEAFF.

CDR3 bases: TGTGCCAGCAGCCCCTTTCAGGGGCTGAACACTGAAGCTTTCTTT. Its protein product is CASSPFQGLNTEAFF. J is TRBJ1-1 and V is TRBV14; weak D call: TRBD1 (6 bases). This CDR3 contains 15 residues. Germline CDR1 reads SGHDN; CDR2 reads FVKESK. The V and J ends lost 4 bases and 0 bases respectively, with 12 bases between them.

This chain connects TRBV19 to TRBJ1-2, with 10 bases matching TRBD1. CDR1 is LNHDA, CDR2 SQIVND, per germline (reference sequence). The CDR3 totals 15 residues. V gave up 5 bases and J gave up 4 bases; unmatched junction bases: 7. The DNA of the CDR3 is TGTGCCAGTAGTGCCGGGACAGGGGAGGTCTATGGCTACACCTTC. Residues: CASSAGTGEVYGYTF.

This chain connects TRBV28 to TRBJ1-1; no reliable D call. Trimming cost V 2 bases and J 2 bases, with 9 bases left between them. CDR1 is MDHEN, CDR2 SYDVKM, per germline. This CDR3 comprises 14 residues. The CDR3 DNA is TGTGCCAGCAGTTTAGCGGGGTTCAACACTGAAGCTTTCTTT. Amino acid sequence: CASSLAGFNTEAFF.

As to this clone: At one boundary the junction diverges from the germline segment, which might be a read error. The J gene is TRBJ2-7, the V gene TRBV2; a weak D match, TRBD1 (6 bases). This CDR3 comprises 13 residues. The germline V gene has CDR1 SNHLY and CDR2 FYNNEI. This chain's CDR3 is CATSRGYNHRDNF. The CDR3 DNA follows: TGTGCCACCTCCCGAGGGTATAACCACAGGGACAACTTC. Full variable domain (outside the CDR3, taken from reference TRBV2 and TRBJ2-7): EPEVTQTPSHQVTQMGQEVILRCVPISNHLYFYWYRQILGQKVEFLVSFYNNEISEKSEIFDDQFSVERPDGSNFTLKIRSTKLEDSAMYFCATSRGYNHRDNFGPGTRLTVT.

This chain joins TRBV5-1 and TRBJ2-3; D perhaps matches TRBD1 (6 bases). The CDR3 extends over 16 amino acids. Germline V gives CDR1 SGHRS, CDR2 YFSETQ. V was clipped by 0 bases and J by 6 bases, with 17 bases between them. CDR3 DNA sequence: TGCGCCAGCAGCTTGGGCCAGGGGATTTCTTTGGATACGCAGTATTTT. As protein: CASSLGQGISLDTQYF.

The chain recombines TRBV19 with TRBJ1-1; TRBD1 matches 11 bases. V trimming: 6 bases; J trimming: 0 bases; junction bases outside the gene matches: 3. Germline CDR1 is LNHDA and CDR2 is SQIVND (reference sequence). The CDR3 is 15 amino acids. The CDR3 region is CASSGQGAVNTEAFF. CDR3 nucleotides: TGTGCCAGTAGCGGACAGGGGGCGGTGAACACTGAAGCTTTCTTT.

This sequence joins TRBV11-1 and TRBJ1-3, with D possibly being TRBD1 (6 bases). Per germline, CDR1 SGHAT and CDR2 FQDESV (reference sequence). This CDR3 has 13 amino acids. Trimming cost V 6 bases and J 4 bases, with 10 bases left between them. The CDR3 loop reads CASRLDSGNTIYF. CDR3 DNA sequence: TGTGCCAGCAGACTGGACAGCGGAAACACCATATATTTT.

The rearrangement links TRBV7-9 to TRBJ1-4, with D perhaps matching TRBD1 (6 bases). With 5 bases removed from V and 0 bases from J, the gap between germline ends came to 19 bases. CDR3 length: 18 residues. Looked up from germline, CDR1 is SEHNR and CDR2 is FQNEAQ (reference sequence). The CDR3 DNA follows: TGTGCCAGCAGCCCCAACCGGGGACACTATGCAACTAATGAAAAACTGTTTTTT. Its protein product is CASSPNRGHYATNEKLFF.

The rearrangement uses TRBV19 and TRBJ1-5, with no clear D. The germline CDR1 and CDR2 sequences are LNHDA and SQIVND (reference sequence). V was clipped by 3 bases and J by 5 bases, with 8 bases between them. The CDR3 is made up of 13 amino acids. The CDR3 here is CASSMAADQPQHF. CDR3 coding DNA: TGTGCCAGTAGTATGGCAGCGGATCAGCCCCAGCATTTT.

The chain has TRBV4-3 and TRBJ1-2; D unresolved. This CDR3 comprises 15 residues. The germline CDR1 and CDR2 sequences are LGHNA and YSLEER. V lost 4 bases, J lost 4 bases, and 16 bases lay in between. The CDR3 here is CASSPEFRGIYGYTF. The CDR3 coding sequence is TGCGCCAGCAGCCCCGAGTTCCGCGGGATCTATGGCTACACCTTC.